This TCR beta chain came from a study of control samples from healthy donors and cancer patients. Germline V gene sequence: CDR1 MNHEY, CDR2 SMNVEV (reference sequence). The CDR3 has 14 amino acids. V was shortened by 0 bases and J by 8 bases, with 11 bases between the two germline ends. Sequencing was performed with immunoSEQ multiplex PCR; in TCRdb, only in-frame clones are kept and a portion is missing. Among about 180,000 clones listed, 90% were seen once. The chain joins TRBV27 to TRBJ1-3; D may be TRBD1 (5 bases). The specimen sequenced was blood. This receptor was identified in a woman aged 45-59 years in good health. The CDR3, as DNA: TGTGCCAGCAGTTTATCCGGGGCTTTGGACACCATATATTTT. This sequence encodes CASSLSGALDTIYF.